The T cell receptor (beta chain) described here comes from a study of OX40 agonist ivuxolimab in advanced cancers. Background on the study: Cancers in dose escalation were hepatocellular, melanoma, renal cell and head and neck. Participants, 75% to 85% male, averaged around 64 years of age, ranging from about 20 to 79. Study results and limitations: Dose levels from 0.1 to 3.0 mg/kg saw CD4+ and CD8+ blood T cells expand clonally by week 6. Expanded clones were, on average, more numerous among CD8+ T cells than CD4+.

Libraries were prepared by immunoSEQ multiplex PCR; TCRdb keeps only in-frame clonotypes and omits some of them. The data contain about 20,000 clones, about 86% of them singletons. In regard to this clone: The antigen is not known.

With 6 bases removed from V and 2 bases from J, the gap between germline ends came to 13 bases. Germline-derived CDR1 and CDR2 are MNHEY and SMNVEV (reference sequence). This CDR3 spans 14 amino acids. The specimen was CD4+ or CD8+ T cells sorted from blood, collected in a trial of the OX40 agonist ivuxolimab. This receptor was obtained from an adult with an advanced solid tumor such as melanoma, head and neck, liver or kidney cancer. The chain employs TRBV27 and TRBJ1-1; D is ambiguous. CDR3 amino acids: CASRRHSSNTEAFF. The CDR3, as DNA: TGTGCCAGCAGACGGCACTCCTCCAACACTGAAGCTTTCTTT.